The rows below give T cell receptor beta chains drawn from one sample of a study of cytotoxic CD8 clonotypes in ibrutinib-treated CLL. Method: immunoSEQ multiplex PCR; TCRdb's copy keeps in-frame clones and lacks some. The sample carries 120,000 to 150,000 clones, about 91% recorded once. Sequenced material: PBMCs, taken after 12 months of ibrutinib treatment. The origin of the receptors is a human donor with chronic lymphocytic leukemia. The CDR3 runs from the conserved cysteine through the conserved F or W. D genes are given only for firm matches. Size values are once, few and many counts, or a class for expanded clones, and some rows have none.

CDR3	DNA	D	size	J	V
CASSLDDRGYEQYF	TGCGCCAGCAGCTTGGACGACAGGGGCTACGAGCAGTACTTC	TRBD1	-	TRBJ2-7	TRBV5-1
CASSWGYAPTTGELFF	TGCGCCAGCAGCTGGGGGTATGCCCCTACGACCGGGGAGCTGTTTTTT	-	-	TRBJ2-2	TRBV5-1
CASSLIGTSGETQYF	TGTGCCAGCAGCTTGATAGGGACTAGCGGGGAGACCCAGTACTTC	TRBD2	-	TRBJ2-5	TRBV7-3
CASSIVGGRVGTEAFF	TGTGCCAGTAGTATAGTAGGGGGTCGAGTCGGGACTGAAGCTTTCTTT	-	-	TRBJ1-1	TRBV19
CASSDSYTQYF	TGTGCCAGCAGCGACAGTTATACGCAGTATTTT	-	-	TRBJ2-3	TRBV6-5
CSVPGTSGSYNEQFF	TGCAGCGTCCCTGGGACTAGCGGCTCCTACAATGAGCAGTTCTTC	TRBD2	-	TRBJ2-1	TRBV29-1
CASSRGGRIHEQYF	TGTGCCAGCAGCCGCGGCGGGAGGATCCACGAGCAGTACTTC	TRBD2	few	TRBJ2-7	TRBV7-2
CASRTVNYGYTF	TGTGCCAGCAGGACGGTTAACTATGGCTACACCTTC	-	-	TRBJ1-2	TRBV9
CASSIGPRSSEQYF	TGTGCCAGTAGTATAGGTCCTAGATCTTCCGAGCAGTACTTC	-	-	TRBJ2-7	TRBV19
CASSLRYREDSGNTIYF	TGTGCCAGCAGCTTACGGTACAGGGAAGACTCTGGAAACACCATATATTTT	-	-	TRBJ1-3	TRBV7-8